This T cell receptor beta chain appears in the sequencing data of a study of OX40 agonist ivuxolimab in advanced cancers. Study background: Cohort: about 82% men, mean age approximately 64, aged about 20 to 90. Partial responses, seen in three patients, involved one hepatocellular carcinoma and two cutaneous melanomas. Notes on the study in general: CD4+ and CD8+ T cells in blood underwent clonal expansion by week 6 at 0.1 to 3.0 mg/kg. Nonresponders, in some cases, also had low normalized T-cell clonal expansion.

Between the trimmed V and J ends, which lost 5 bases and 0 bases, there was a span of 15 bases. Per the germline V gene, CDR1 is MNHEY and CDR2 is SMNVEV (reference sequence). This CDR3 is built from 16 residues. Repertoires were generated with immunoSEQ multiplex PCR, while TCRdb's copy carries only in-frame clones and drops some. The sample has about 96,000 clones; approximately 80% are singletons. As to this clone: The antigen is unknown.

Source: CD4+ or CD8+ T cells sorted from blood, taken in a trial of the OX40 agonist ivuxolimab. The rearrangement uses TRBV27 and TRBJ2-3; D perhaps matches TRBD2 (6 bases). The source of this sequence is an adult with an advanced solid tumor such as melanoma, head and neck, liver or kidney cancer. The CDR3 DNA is TGTGCCAGCAGTCCCAGGGACTTTGGTAGCACAGATACGCAGTATTTT. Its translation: CASSPRDFGSTDTQYF.